The next 9 T cell receptor beta chains were all read from a single sample in a study of beta chain features in type 1 diabetes. Points from the study as a whole: Type 1 diabetes patients had moderately but significantly shorter TCRB CDR3s in all four CD4+ subsets.

Their antigens are not known. The sequenced template was cDNA made from the entire isolated RNA. The assay was immunoSEQ multiplex PCR, and TCRdb's table has in-frame clones only and misses some. The table includes some 290,000 clones, around an eighth detected once. What was sequenced was naive CD4+ T cells from blood. These TCRs come from a man aged 30-40 years with type 1 diabetes.

There are a few counts of this clone. The chain uses TRBV10-2 and TRBJ1-1; 9 bases line up with TRBD1. V shed 6 bases, J shed 5 bases, and the junction held 7 bases outside the gene matches. CDR1 is WSHSY, CDR2 SAAADI, per germline. The CDR3 loop spans 14 amino acids. DNA of the CDR3: TGCGCCAGCAGAGGCTACAGGGGGCCGACTGAAGCTTTCTTT. Translating gives CASRGYRGPTEAFF.

The chain couples TRBV25-1 to TRBJ2-4; D uncertain. V dropped 3 bases and J dropped 7 bases, with 10 bases sitting between them. The CDR3 loop spans 13 amino acids. From germline, CDR1 is MGHDK and CDR2 SYGVNS. This CDR3 is CASSDRRVNIQYF. The CDR3 nucleotides read TGTGCCAGCAGTGATCGTAGAGTGAACATTCAGTACTTC.

The chain couples TRBV19 to TRBJ2-2; 10 bases fit TRBD2. In germline, CDR1 is LNHDA, CDR2 SQIVND (reference sequence). With 3 bases clipped from V and 1 base from J, the junction kept 2 bases outside the gene matches. The length of the CDR3 is 16 residues. The chain's CDR3 is CASSISSGGNTGELFF. The CDR3 DNA reads TGTGCCAGTAGTATCTCTAGCGGGGGGAACACCGGGGAGCTGTTTTTT.

This clone was counted between two and nine times. V is TRBV29-1 and J is TRBJ2-1, with D tentatively TRBD1 (7 bases). The CDR3 contains 14 residues. V was trimmed by 6 bases and J by 0 bases, leaving 12 bases between them. Per germline, CDR1 SQVTM and CDR2 ANQGSEA. Here the CDR3 reads CSVAGQSSYNEQFF. The CDR3 coding sequence is TGCAGCGTCGCGGGACAGAGCTCCTACAATGAGCAGTTCTTC.

This clone was found a few times. V usage is TRBV4-2 and J usage is TRBJ2-3, with TRBD2 identical over 7 bases. Germline V CDR1 and CDR2: LGHNA, YNFKEQ. The CDR3 is 15 residues long. Unmatched junction bases numbered 3, after V lost 3 bases and J lost 0 bases. The CDR3 DNA sequence: TGTGCCAGCAGCCATCCTAGCGGCAGCACAGATACGCAGTATTTT. Amino acids: CASSHPSGSTDTQYF.

The CDR3, as DNA: TGCGCCACCTCGCCGCGGGGAGGAACGAACACTGAAGCTTTCTTT. It is translated as CATSPRGGTNTEAFF. The rearrangement joins TRBV5-1 to TRBJ1-1; D is uncertain. V shed 9 bases and J shed 1 base, with 19 bases lying between them. Germline CDR1 SGHRS, CDR2 YFSETQ. This CDR3 is built from 15 residues.

A few counts support this clone. Other DNA sequences of this sample code for an identical CDR3. V is TRBV2 and J is TRBJ1-5, with TRBD1 matching 8 bases. CDR1 and CDR2 from the germline V gene are SNHLY and FYNNEI. CDR3 length: 13 amino acids. Trimming at V came to 4 bases and at J to 4 bases, leaving 0 bases not matched to a gene. The chain's CDR3 is CASSGTGNQPQHF. Written as DNA, the CDR3 is TGTGCCAGCAGTGGGACAGGGAATCAGCCCCAGCATTTT.

This clone was detected only a few times. V is TRBV30 and J is TRBJ1-1; D unresolved. CDR1 and CDR2 from the germline V gene are GTSNPN and SVGIG (reference sequence). The CDR3 extends over 14 amino acids. With 4 bases removed from V and 3 bases from J, the gap between germline ends came to 15 bases. Here the CDR3 DNA reads TGTGCCTGGACCCTGACAAATGCACACACTGAAGCTTTCTTT. It encodes CAWTLTNAHTEAFF. Looking up the rest from reference TRBV30 and TRBJ1-1 gives the full variable domain: SQTIHQWPATLVQPVGSPLSLECTVEGTSNPNLYWYRQAAGRGLQLLFYSVGIGQISSEVPQNLSASRPQDRQFILSSKKLLLSDSGFYLCAWTLTNAHTEAFFGQGTRLTVV.

This clone has just a few counts. This chain joins TRBV13 and TRBJ2-3; D is undetermined. Looked up from germline, CDR1 is PRHDT and CDR2 is FYEKMQ (reference sequence). The CDR3 has 14 residues. Trimming shortened V by 0 bases and J by 10 bases, and 14 bases separated the two germline ends. CDR3: CASSLGRLPSAQYF. CDR3 bases: TGTGCCAGCAGCTTAGGCAGACTCCCCTCGGCGCAGTATTTT.